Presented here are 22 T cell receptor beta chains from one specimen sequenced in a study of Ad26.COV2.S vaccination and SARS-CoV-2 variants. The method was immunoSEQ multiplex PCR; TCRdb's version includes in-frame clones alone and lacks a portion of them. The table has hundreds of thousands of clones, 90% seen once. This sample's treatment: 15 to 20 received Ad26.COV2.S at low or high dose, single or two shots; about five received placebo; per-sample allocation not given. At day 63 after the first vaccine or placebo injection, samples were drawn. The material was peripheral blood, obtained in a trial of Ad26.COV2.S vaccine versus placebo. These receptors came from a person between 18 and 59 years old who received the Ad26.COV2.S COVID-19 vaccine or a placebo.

This CDR3 is CASSSNSGTQFF. The CDR3 nucleotides read TGTGCCAGCAGTTCCAATAGCGGGACTCAGTTCTTC. The rearrangement links TRBV28 to TRBJ2-1; TRBD2 aligns across 8 bases. The CDR3 has 12 amino acids. With V trimmed by 4 bases and J by 13 bases, 6 bases remained unmatched. Germline CDR1 and CDR2: MDHEN and SYDVKM. Based on the CDR3 plus reference TRBV28 and TRBJ2-1, the full variable domain is DVKVTQSSRYLVKRTGEKVFLECVQDMDHENMFWYRQDPGLGLRLIYFSYDVKMKEKGDIPEGYSVSREKKERFSLILESASTNQTSMYLCASSSNSGTQFFGPGTRLTVL.

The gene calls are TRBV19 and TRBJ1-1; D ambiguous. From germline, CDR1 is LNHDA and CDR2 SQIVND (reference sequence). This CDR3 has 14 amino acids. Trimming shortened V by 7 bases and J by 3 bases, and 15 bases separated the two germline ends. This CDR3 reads CASKTVGVDTEAFF. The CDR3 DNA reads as TGTGCCAGTAAGACCGTTGGGGTCGACACTGAAGCTTTCTTT.

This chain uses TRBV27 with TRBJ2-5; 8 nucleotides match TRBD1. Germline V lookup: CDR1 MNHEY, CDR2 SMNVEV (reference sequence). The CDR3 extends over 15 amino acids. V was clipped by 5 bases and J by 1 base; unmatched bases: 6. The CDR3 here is CASSPGTGLQETQYF. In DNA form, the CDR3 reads TGTGCCAGCAGTCCAGGGACAGGTCTCCAAGAGACCCAGTACTTC.

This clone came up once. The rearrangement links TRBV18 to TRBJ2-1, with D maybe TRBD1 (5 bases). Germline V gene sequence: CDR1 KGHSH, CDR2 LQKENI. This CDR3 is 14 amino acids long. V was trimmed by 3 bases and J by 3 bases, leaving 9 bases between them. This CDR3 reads CASSPSRGYNEQFF. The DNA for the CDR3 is TGTGCCAGCTCACCCTCTAGGGGCTACAATGAGCAGTTCTTC.

The CDR3 bases are TGTGCCAGCAGCATTCCGACTAGCGGGGCGTACGAGCAGTACTTC. Protein: CASSIPTSGAYEQYF. The rearrangement uses TRBV5-4 and TRBJ2-7; 11 bases agree with TRBD2. Germline trimming cut 4 bases from V and 4 bases from J; bases unmatched to any gene: 7. The CDR3 has 15 residues. The germline gives CDR1 SGHNT, CDR2 YYREEE (reference sequence).

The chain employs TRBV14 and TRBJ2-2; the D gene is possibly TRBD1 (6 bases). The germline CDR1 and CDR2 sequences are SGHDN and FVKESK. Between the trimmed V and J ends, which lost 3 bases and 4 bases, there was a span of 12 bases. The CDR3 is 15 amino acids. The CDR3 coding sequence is TGTGCCAGCAGCCATGACAGGTGCTGCACCGGGGAGCTGTTTTTT. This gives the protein CASSHDRCCTGELFF.

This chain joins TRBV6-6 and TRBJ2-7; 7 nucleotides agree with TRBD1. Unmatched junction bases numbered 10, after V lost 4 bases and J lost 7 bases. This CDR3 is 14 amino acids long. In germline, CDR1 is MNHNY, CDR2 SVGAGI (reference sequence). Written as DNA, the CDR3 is TGTGCCAGCAGTTTGGACAGGCGGTTTCAAGAGCAGTACTTC. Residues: CASSLDRRFQEQYF.

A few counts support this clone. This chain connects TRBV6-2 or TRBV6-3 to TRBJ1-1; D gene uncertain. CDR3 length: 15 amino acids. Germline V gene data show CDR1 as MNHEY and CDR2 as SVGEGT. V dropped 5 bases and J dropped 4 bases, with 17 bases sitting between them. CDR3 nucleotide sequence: TGTGCCAGCAGTAAACAACAGAACTGGGGCACTGAAGCTTTCTTT. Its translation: CASSKQQNWGTEAFF.

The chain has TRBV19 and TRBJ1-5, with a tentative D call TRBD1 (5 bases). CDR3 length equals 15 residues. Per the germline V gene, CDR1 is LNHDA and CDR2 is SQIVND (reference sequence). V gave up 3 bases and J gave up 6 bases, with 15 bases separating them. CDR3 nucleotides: TGTGCCAGTAGTATTGGGGGAGGGCGTCGTCAGCCCCAGCATTTT. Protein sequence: CASSIGGGRRQPQHF.

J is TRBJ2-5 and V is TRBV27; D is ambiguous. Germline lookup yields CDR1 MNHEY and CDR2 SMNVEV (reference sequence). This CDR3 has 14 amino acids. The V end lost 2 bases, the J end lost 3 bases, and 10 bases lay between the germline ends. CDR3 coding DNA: TGTGCCAGCAGTTTACGGGCAGGAGAAGAGACCCAGTACTTC. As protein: CASSLRAGEETQYF.

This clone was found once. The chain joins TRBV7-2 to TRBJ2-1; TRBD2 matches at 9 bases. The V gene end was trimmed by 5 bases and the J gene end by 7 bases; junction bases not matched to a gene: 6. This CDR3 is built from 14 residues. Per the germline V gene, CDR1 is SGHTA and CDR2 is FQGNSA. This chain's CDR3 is CASSPGLAKNEQFF. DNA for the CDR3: TGTGCCAGCAGCCCGGGACTAGCAAAGAATGAGCAGTTCTTC. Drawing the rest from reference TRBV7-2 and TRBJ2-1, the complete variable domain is GAGVSQSPSNKVTEKGKDVELRCDPISGHTALYWYRQSLGQGLEFLIYFQGNSAPDKSGLPSDRFSAERTGGSVSTLTIQRTQQEDSAVYLCASSPGLAKNEQFFGPGTRLTVL.

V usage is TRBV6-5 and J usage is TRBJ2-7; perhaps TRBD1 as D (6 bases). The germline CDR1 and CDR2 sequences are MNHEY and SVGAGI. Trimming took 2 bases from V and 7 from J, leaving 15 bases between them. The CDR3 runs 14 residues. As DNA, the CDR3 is TGTGCCAGCAGTTACCAGGGGACCCCCCAGGAGCAGTACTTC. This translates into CASSYQGTPQEQYF.

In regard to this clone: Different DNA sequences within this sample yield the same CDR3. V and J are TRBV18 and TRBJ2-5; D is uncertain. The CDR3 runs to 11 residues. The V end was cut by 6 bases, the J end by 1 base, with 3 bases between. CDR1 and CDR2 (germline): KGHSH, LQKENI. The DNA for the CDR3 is TGTGCCAGCTCGCGCCAAGAGACCCAGTACTTC. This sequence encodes CASSRQETQYF.

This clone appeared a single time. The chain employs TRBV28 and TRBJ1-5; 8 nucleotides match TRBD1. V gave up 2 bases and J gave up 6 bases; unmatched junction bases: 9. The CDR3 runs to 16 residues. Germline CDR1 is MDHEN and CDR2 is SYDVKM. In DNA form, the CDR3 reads TGTGCCAGCAGTTTAAGGCGGCAGGGGGCGGGTCAGCCCCAGCATTTT. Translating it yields CASSLRRQGAGQPQHF.

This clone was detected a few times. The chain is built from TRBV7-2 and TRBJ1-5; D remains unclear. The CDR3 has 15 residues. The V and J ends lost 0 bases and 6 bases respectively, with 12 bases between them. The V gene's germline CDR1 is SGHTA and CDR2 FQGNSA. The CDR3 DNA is TGTGCCAGCAGCTTAGCGGGAGGGATGGGTCAGCCCCAGCATTTT. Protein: CASSLAGGMGQPQHF.

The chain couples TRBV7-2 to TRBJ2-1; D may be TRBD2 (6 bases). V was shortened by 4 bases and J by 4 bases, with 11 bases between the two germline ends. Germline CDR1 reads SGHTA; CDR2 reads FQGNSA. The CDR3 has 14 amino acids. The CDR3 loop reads CASSSRDSYNEQFF. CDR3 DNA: TGTGCCAGCAGCTCCCGGGACTCATACAATGAGCAGTTCTTC.

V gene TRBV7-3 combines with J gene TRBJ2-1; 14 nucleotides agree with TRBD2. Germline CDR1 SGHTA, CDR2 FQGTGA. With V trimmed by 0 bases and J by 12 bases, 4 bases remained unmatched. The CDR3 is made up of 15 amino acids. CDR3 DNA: TGTGCCAGCAGCTTAACGGGACTAGCGGGAGTACGGCAGTTCTTC. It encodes CASSLTGLAGVRQFF.

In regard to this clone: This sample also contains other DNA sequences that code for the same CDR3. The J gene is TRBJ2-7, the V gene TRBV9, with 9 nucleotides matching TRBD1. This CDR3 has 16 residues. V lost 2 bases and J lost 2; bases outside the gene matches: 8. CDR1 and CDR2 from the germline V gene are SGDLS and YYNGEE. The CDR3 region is CASSVAPGQGTYEQYF. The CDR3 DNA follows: TGTGCCAGCAGCGTCGCTCCGGGACAGGGAACCTACGAGCAGTACTTC.

The CDR3 DNA reads TGTGCCAGCAGTGAGACTAGCGCCAACTACGAGCAGTACTTC. It specifies CASSETSANYEQYF. V gene TRBV6-1 combines with J gene TRBJ2-7; 8 nucleotides match TRBD2. CDR1 is MNHNS and CDR2 is SASEGT in the germline V gene. V shed 3 bases, J shed 3 bases, and the junction held 4 bases outside the gene matches. This CDR3 spans 14 amino acids.

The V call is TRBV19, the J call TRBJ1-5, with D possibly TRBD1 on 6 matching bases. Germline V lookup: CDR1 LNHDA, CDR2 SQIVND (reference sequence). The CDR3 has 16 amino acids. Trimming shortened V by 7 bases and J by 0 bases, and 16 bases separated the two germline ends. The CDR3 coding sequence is TGTGCCAGTACCCTTCAACAGGGACTTAGCAATCAGCCCCAGCATTTT. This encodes CASTLQQGLSNQPQHF.

The CDR3 DNA reads as TGTGCCATCAGACCGGGACAGTTGAACACCGGGGAGCTGTTTTTT. Amino acid sequence: CAIRPGQLNTGELFF. The chain joins TRBV10-3 to TRBJ2-2, with 7 bases fitting TRBD1. V lost 6 bases and J lost 1; bases outside the gene matches: 5. The CDR3 is made up of 15 amino acids. CDR1 is ENHRY and CDR2 is SYGVKD in the germline V gene.

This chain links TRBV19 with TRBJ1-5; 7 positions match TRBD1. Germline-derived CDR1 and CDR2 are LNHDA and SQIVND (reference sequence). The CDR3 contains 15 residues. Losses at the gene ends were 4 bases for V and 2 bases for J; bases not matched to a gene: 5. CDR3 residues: CASSTTTGGNQPQHF. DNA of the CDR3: TGTGCCAGTAGTACTACCACAGGGGGCAATCAGCCCCAGCATTTT.